This T cell receptor beta chain was obtained from a study of T cell changes during pregnancy in multiple sclerosis. Some clones are missing from TCRdb's copy, which holds only in-frame ones; the method was immunoSEQ multiplex PCR. The sample has tens of thousands of clones, 93% seen once. The CDR3 extends over 13 amino acids. The trim removed 9 bases at V and 2 bases at J, leaving 5 bases unmatched. Germline V CDR1 and CDR2: SNHLY, FYNNEI. Sequencing used CD8+ T cells from peripheral blood mononuclear cells, obtained in the second trimester of pregnancy. V gene TRBV2 combines with J gene TRBJ1-2; 8 bases fit TRBD1. This TCR was sampled from a female donor with multiple sclerosis, enrolled in a pregnancy study. CDR3 region: CARPDRANYGYTF. In DNA form, the CDR3 reads TGTGCCAGGCCGGACAGGGCGAACTATGGCTACACCTTC.